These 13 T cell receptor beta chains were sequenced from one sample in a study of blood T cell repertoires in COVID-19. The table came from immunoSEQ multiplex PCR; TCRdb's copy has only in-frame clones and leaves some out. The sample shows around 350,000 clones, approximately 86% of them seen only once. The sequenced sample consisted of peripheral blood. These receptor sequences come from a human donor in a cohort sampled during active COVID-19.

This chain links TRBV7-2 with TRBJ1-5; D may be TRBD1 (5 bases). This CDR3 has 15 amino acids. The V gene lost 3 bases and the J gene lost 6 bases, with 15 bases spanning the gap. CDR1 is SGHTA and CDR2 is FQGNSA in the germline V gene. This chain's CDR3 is CASSLSGGVGQPQHF. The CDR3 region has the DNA TGTGCCAGCAGCTTGTCGGGGGGGGTTGGTCAGCCCCAGCATTTT. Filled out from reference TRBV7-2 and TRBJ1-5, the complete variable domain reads GAGVSQSPSNKVTEKGKDVELRCDPISGHTALYWYRQSLGQGLEFLIYFQGNSAPDKSGLPSDRFSAERTGGSVSTLTIQRTQQEDSAVYLCASSLSGGVGQPQHFGDGTRLSIL.

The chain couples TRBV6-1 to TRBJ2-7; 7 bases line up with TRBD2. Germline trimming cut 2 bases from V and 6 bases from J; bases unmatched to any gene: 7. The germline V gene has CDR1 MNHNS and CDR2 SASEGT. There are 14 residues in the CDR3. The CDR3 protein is CASSEWGGEGEQYF. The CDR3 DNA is TGTGCCAGCAGTGAATGGGGCGGGGAGGGCGAGCAGTACTTC.

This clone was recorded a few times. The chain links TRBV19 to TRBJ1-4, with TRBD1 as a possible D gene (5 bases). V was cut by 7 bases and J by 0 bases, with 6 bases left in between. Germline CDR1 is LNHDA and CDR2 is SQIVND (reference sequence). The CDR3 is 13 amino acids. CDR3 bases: TGTGCCAGTACGGGGGCAACTAATGAAAAACTGTTTTTT. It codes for CASTGATNEKLFF.

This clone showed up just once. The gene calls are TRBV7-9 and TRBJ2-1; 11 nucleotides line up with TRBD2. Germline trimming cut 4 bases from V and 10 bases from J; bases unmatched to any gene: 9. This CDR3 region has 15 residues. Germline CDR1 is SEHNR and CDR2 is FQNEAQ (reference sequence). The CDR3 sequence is CASSSTLAGGSEQFF. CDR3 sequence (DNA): TGTGCCAGCAGCTCCACCCTAGCGGGGGGATCCGAGCAGTTCTTC.

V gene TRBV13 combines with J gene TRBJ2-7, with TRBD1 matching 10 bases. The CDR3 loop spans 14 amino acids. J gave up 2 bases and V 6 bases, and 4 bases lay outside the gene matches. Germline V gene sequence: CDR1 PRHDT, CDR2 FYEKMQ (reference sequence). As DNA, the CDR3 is TGTGCCAGCAGTCCTGGACAGGGGGCCTACGAGCAGTACTTC. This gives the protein CASSPGQGAYEQYF.

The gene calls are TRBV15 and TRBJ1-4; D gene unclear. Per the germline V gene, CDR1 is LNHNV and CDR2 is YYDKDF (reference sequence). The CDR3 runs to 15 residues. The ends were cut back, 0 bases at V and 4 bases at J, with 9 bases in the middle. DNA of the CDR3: TGTGCCACCAGCAGAGATCAGCGCCTTAATGAAAAACTGTTTTTT. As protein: CATSRDQRLNEKLFF.

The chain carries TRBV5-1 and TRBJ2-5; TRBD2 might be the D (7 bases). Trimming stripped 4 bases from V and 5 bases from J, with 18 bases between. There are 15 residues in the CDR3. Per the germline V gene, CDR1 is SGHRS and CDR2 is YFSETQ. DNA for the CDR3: TGCGCCAGCAGCCACGGTGGGGGGGCCGGCGAGACCCAGTACTTC. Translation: CASSHGGGAGETQYF.

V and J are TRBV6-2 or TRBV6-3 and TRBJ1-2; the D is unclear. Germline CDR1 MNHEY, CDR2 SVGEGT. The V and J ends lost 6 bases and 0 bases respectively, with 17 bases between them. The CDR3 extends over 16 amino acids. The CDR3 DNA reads TGTGCCAGCAGCTCACGAGGATGGCAAGCTAACTATGGCTACACCTTC. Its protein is CASSSRGWQANYGYTF.

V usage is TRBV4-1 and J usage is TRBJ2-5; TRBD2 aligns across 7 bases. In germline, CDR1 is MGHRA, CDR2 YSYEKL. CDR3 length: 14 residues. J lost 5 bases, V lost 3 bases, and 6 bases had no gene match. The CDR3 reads CASSHPGLYETQYF. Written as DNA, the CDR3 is TGCGCCAGCAGCCATCCGGGACTATATGAGACCCAGTACTTC.

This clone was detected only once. DNA of the CDR3: TGTGCCATCACCCCCGGGACTAGCGGGAGTGGCACCGGGGAGCTGTTTTTT. Protein product: CAITPGTSGSGTGELFF. V gene TRBV10-3 combines with J gene TRBJ2-2; TRBD2 aligns across 14 bases. The ends lost 7 bases at V and 4 bases at J; junction bases unmatched: 8. Per germline, CDR1 ENHRY and CDR2 SYGVKD. This CDR3 has 17 residues.

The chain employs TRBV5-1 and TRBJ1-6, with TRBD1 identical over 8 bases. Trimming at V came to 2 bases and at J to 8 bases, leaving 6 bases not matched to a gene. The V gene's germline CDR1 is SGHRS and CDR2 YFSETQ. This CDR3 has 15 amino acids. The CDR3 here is CASSLTGTGYSPLHF. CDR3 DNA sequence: TGCGCCAGCAGCTTAACCGGGACAGGTTATTCACCCCTCCACTTT.

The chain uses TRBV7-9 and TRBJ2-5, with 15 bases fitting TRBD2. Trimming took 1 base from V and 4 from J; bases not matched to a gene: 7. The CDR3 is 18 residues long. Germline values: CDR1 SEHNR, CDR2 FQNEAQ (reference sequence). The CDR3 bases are TGTGCCAGCAGCTTAGAGGCGGGACTAGCGGGAGGAGGAGAGACCCAGTACTTC. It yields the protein CASSLEAGLAGGGETQYF.

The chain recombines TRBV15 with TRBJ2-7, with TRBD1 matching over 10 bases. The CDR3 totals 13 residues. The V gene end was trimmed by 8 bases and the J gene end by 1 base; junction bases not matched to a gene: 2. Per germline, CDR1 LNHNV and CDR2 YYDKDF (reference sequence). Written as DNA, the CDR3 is TGTGCCACCCGACAGGGGGCATCCTACGAGCAGTACTTC. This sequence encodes CATRQGASYEQYF.